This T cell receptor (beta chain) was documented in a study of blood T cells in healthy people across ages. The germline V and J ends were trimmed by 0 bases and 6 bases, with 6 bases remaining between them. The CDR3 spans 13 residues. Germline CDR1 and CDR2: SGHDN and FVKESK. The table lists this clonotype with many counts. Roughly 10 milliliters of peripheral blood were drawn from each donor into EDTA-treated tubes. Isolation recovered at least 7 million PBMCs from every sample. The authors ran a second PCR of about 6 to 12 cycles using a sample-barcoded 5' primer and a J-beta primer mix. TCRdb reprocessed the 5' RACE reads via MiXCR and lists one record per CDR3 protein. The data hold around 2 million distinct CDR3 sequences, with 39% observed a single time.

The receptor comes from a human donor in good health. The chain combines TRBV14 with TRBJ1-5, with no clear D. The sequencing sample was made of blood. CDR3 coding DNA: TGTGCCAGCAGCCAAGATTGGGGTCAGCCCCAGCATTTT. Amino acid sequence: CASSQDWGQPQHF.